Following are 5 T cell receptor beta chains from one sample sequenced in a study of identical twins. TCRdb reanalysed the 5' RACE reads using MiXCR and keeps one entry per CDR3 protein. This sample has a few hundred thousand distinct CDR3 sequences, with roughly 9% found just once. The sequenced sample consisted of naive T cells sorted from blood. All receptors derive from a woman aged 50 to 60 in good health.

J is TRBJ2-7 and V is TRBV7-9, with 8 positions matching TRBD2. This CDR3 region has 15 residues. V trimming: 5 bases; J trimming: 2 bases; junction bases outside the gene matches: 8. The germline V gene has CDR1 SEHNR and CDR2 FQNEAQ (reference sequence). Written as DNA, the CDR3 is TGTGCCAGCAGCCCCCCCACTAGCGGCCCCTACGAGCAGTACTTC. This sequence encodes CASSPPTSGPYEQYF.

The chain recombines TRBV3-1 with TRBJ2-1; a weak D match, TRBD1 (5 bases). The CDR3 is 14 residues long. Germline V gives CDR1 LGHDT, CDR2 YNNKEL (reference sequence). V shed 6 bases and J shed 4 bases, with 13 bases lying between them. The CDR3 bases are TGTGCCAGCAGTCGAATCAACAGGTACAATGAGCAGTTCTTC. Protein sequence: CASSRINRYNEQFF.

The genes are TRBV6-6 and TRBJ2-5; possibly TRBD1 or TRBD2 for D (6 bases each). The CDR3 contains 12 residues. V was pared by 7 bases and J by 4 bases, with 10 bases between. Germline V gene lookup returns CDR1 MNHNY and CDR2 SVGAGI (reference sequence). CDR3 protein: CASKWGAETQYF. CDR3 nucleotide sequence: TGTGCCAGCAAATGGGGGGCAGAGACCCAGTACTTC.

This chain joins TRBV29-1 and TRBJ2-1; D is unclear. Germline V gene lookup returns CDR1 SQVTM and CDR2 ANQGSEA. V lost 7 bases and J lost 1, with 14 bases in between. There are 14 residues in the CDR3. For the CDR3, the DNA is TGCAGCGGGCTAAACCTACGATCCTACAATGAGCAGTTCTTC. It yields the protein CSGLNLRSYNEQFF.

The chain employs TRBV5-1 and TRBJ1-1, with D perhaps matching TRBD1 (5 bases). Germline lookup yields CDR1 SGHRS and CDR2 YFSETQ. The CDR3 contains 13 residues. V shed 7 bases and J shed 2 bases, with 12 bases lying between them. CDR3 nucleotide sequence: TGCGCCAGCTCTACAACAGGAAACACTGAAGCTTTCTTT. It is translated as CASSTTGNTEAFF. Filled out from reference TRBV5-1 and TRBJ1-1, the complete variable domain reads KAGVTQTPRYLIKTRGQQVTLSCSPISGHRSVSWYQQTPGQGLQFLFEYFSETQRNKGNFPGRFSGRQFSNSRSEMNVSTLELGDSALYLCASSTTGNTEAFFGQGTRLTVV.